These 3 T cell receptor beta chains were all obtained from the same sample, sequenced in a study of OX40 agonist ivuxolimab in advanced cancers. Here immunoSEQ multiplex PCR was the method, and the copy in TCRdb shows in-frame clones only, minus some. This sample has 68,000 or so clones, with around 93% found just once. The material sequenced was CD4+ or CD8+ T cells sorted from blood, taken in a trial of the OX40 agonist ivuxolimab. These receptors all stem from an adult with an advanced solid tumor such as melanoma, head and neck, liver or kidney cancer.

The chain joins TRBV2 to TRBJ2-1; 7 bases line up with TRBD2. With 6 bases clipped from V and 4 bases from J, the junction kept 9 bases outside the gene matches. Germline V gene sequence: CDR1 SNHLY, CDR2 FYNNEI. The CDR3 is 15 residues long. Written as DNA, the CDR3 is TGTGCCAGCAGGGGGGTAGCGGGTGGATACAATGAGCAGTTCTTC. Translation gives CASRGVAGGYNEQFF.

The chain employs TRBV11-1 and TRBJ2-7; 8 positions agree with TRBD1. The J segment lost 3 bases and the V segment lost 3 bases, leaving 4 bases of the junction unmatched. The CDR3 runs 14 residues. Germline CDR1 SGHAT, CDR2 FQDESV (reference sequence). DNA for the CDR3: TGTGCCAGCAGCTTTGGGACAGGCATCTACGAGCAGTACTTC. Protein sequence: CASSFGTGIYEQYF.

The chain recombines TRBV11-2 with TRBJ1-2; D is unclear. Germline assignment: CDR1 SGHAT and CDR2 FQNNGV. The ends were cut back, 5 bases at V and 4 bases at J, with 8 bases in the middle. This CDR3 spans 12 amino acids. The CDR3 reads CASSTLGYGYTF. The CDR3 DNA reads TGTGCCAGCAGCACACTGGGCTATGGCTACACCTTC.